The TCR beta chain described here comes from a study of spatial heterogeneity in lung cancer. Study outcomes and limitations: Tumor TCRs that were ubiquitous and expanded showed up in blood more at resection than follow-up.

TCRdb used MiXCR to reprocess the 5' RACE reads, holding one entry per CDR3 protein. The data hold some 44,000 distinct CDR3 sequences, with roughly 15% observed a single time. The CDR3 covers 13 residues. Trimming pared 4 bases from V and 3 bases from J, leaving 9 bases between. Germline CDR1 and CDR2: SGHTA and FQGTGA. Time point: sample taken at primary tumor resection. Of note for this clonotype: What it recognizes is unknown.

The chain employs TRBV7-3 and TRBJ1-1; D unclear. This material consisted of PBMCs, taken at surgery. This TCR was sampled from a male donor with early-stage non-small cell lung cancer. The CDR3 reads CASSSTRDTEAFF. For the CDR3, the DNA is TGTGCCAGCAGCTCAACTAGGGACACTGAAGCTTTCTTT.